This entry lists 30 T cell receptor beta chains sequenced from one sample in a study of shared clonotypes between healthy human individuals. Profiled with immunoSEQ multiplex PCR; TCRdb holds only in-frame clones, not every one. The sample includes 180,000 or so clones, 85% to 95% of them seen just once. The sequencing input was naive CD4+ T cells sorted from blood. Subset in this sample: CD45RA+ positively selected. These receptors were taken from a woman in her 30s in good health.

The chain joins TRBV5-1 to TRBJ2-3; D is undetermined. In germline, CDR1 is SGHRS, CDR2 YFSETQ. Deletions cut 0 bases from V and 2 bases from J, with 10 bases between. CDR3 length: 15 residues. The CDR3 here is CASSLGWSYTDTQYF. Written as DNA, the CDR3 is TGCGCCAGCAGCTTGGGATGGAGTTACACAGATACGCAGTATTTT.

The chain combines TRBV19 with TRBJ2-1; the match to TRBD1 covers 8 bases. Germline V gene sequence: CDR1 LNHDA, CDR2 SQIVND (reference sequence). The CDR3 is 13 amino acids. V lost 6 bases to trimming and J lost 10 bases; unmatched junction nucleotides: 8. The CDR3: CASSPDRAKEQFF. CDR3 bases: TGTGCCAGTAGCCCGGACAGGGCGAAGGAGCAGTTCTTC.

The J gene is TRBJ2-7, the V gene TRBV2; the match to TRBD1 covers 9 bases. Unmatched junction bases numbered 10, after V lost 0 bases and J lost 4 bases. The CDR3 extends over 17 amino acids. CDR1 and CDR2 from the germline V gene are SNHLY and FYNNEI. The CDR3 protein is CASSEALRGQGAYEQYF. CDR3 nucleotides: TGTGCCAGCAGTGAAGCGCTTAGGGGACAGGGAGCATACGAGCAGTACTTC.

The chain uses TRBV19 and TRBJ1-1; D unresolved. CDR3 length: 15 amino acids. Germline V CDR1 and CDR2: LNHDA, SQIVND (reference sequence). Trimming pared 3 bases from V and 3 bases from J, leaving 14 bases between. In nucleotides, the CDR3 is TGTGCCAGTAGTATGTCTTCTTCTCTGGACACTGAAGCTTTCTTT. It encodes CASSMSSSLDTEAFF.

This clone is a singleton in its sample. This chain links TRBV2 with TRBJ1-3; TRBD1 matches 7 bases. This CDR3 region has 14 residues. Unmatched junction bases numbered 4, after V lost 6 bases and J lost 2 bases. The germline V gene has CDR1 SNHLY and CDR2 FYNNEI. In nucleotides, the CDR3 is TGTGCCAGCAGCAAGGGGGCCGCTGGAAACACCATATATTTT. Translated: CASSKGAAGNTIYF.

The chain uses TRBV18 and TRBJ1-5, with D possibly matching TRBD1 (5 bases). The germline V gene has CDR1 KGHSH and CDR2 LQKENI. V lost 3 bases, J lost 1 base, and 10 bases lay in between. The CDR3 contains 15 residues. The CDR3 nucleotides are TGTGCCAGCTCACCGACAGCTACGAGCAATCAGCCCCAGCATTTT. It is translated as CASSPTATSNQPQHF.

This clone was seen once. This chain connects TRBV7-6 to TRBJ1-1; 7 nucleotides match TRBD1. From germline, CDR1 is SGHVS and CDR2 FNYEAQ. V trimming: 1 base; J trimming: 4 bases; junction bases outside the gene matches: 6. This CDR3 is built from 15 residues. DNA for the CDR3: TGTGCCAGCAGCTTAGAAGTTCAGGGGGGCACTGAAGCTTTCTTT. Protein: CASSLEVQGGTEAFF.

The V gene is TRBV7-8, the J gene TRBJ1-1; D ambiguous. The CDR3 sequence is 12 residues long. Trimming took 2 bases from V and 7 from J, leaving 8 bases between them. Germline V gene data show CDR1 as SGHVS and CDR2 as FQNEAQ. CDR3: CASSLSWSEAFF. DNA of the CDR3: TGTGCCAGCAGCTTATCATGGAGTGAAGCTTTCTTT.

The V call is TRBV7-2, the J call TRBJ2-2; 8 nucleotides match TRBD1. Trimming removed 5 bases from V and 9 bases from J; junction bases left unmatched: 8. CDR1 and CDR2 from the germline V gene are SGHTA and FQGNSA. The CDR3 sequence is 14 residues long. CDR3 DNA sequence: TGTGCCAGCAGCCAGGGACAGGCCCGTCGGGAGCTGTTTTTT. This gives the protein CASSQGQARRELFF. The whole variable domain, filled in from reference TRBV7-2 and TRBJ2-2, reads GAGVSQSPSNKVTEKGKDVELRCDPISGHTALYWYRQSLGQGLEFLIYFQGNSAPDKSGLPSDRFSAERTGGSVSTLTIQRTQQEDSAVYLCASSQGQARRELFFGEGSRLTVL.

Only a few counts were recorded for this clone. V usage is TRBV2 and J usage is TRBJ1-5; D is uncertain. CDR1 and CDR2 from the germline V gene are SNHLY and FYNNEI. The length of the CDR3 is 13 residues. With 6 bases removed from V and 1 base from J, the gap between germline ends came to 7 bases. CDR3 protein: CASSDNSNQPQHF. CDR3 in DNA: TGTGCCAGCAGCGACAACAGCAATCAGCCCCAGCATTTT.

This clone was observed a single time. The chain employs TRBV5-1 and TRBJ1-2, with D possibly being TRBD1 (6 bases). The CDR3 is 14 amino acids. The ends were cut back, 4 bases at V and 4 bases at J, with 14 bases in the middle. Germline V gene data show CDR1 as SGHRS and CDR2 as YFSETQ. As DNA, the CDR3 is TGCGCCAGCAGCGAACAGGGTTTTAGCTATGGCTACACCTTC. Amino acids: CASSEQGFSYGYTF.

The chain combines TRBV5-4 with TRBJ2-1; the match to TRBD2 covers 16 bases. CDR1 is SGHNT and CDR2 is YYREEE in the germline V gene (reference sequence). The CDR3 runs 16 residues. Trimming cost V 0 bases and J 8 bases; bases outside gene matches: 2. The CDR3 sequence: CASSLGGTSGRDEQFF. The DNA for the CDR3 is TGTGCCAGCAGCTTGGGTGGGACTAGCGGGAGGGATGAGCAGTTCTTC.

The rearrangement uses TRBV15 and TRBJ1-4; D unresolved. Trimming removed 1 base from V and 8 bases from J, with 11 bases in between. The CDR3 has 14 amino acids. The germline CDR1 and CDR2 sequences are LNHNV and YYDKDF (reference sequence). For the CDR3, the DNA is TGTGCCACCAGCAGAGGTGGAGGGTTAGAAAAACTGTTTTTT. Its protein product is CATSRGGGLEKLFF.

The J gene is TRBJ1-4, the V gene TRBV28, with 8 bases that match TRBD1. Germline loops: CDR1 MDHEN, CDR2 SYDVKM. V dropped 6 bases and J dropped 8; count of bases not matched to a gene: 8. The CDR3 has 14 amino acids. This chain's CDR3 is CASSSTGGGEKLFF. For the CDR3, the DNA is TGTGCCAGCAGCTCTACAGGGGGTGGCGAAAAACTGTTTTTT.

V gene TRBV10-3 combines with J gene TRBJ2-5; 9 bases are shared with TRBD1. The J call may not be correct, given that the DNA end is closer to TRBJ2-7. CDR3 size: 12 residues. Germline V CDR1 and CDR2: ENHRY, SYGVKD. This CDR3 is CAISGTGVEQYF. CDR3 in DNA: TGTGCCATCAGTGGGACAGGGGTCGAGCAGTACTTC.

The V and J genes are TRBV30 and TRBJ2-7, with 11 positions matching TRBD2. The CDR3 is made up of 16 amino acids. Germline V gene lookup returns CDR1 GTSNPN and CDR2 SVGIG (reference sequence). J was trimmed by 3 bases and V by 0 bases; bases with no gene match: 7. The CDR3: CAWSVPILAGDYEQYF. The CDR3 DNA reads TGTGCCTGGAGTGTACCTATACTAGCGGGAGACTACGAGCAGTACTTC.

The V call is TRBV5-4, the J call TRBJ2-2, with D possibly being TRBD1 (5 bases). The germline V gene encodes CDR1 SGHNT and CDR2 YYREEE (reference sequence). The CDR3 contains 13 residues. V was trimmed by 0 bases and J by 6 bases, leaving 6 bases between them. CDR3: CASSLGGSGELFF. CDR3 DNA: TGTGCCAGCAGCTTGGGGGGCTCCGGGGAGCTGTTTTTT.

The rearrangement links TRBV7-2 to TRBJ1-5; D might be TRBD1 (5 bases). The CDR3 loop spans 15 amino acids. CDR1 and CDR2 (germline): SGHTA, FQGNSA. Deletions cut 0 bases from V and 7 bases from J, with 13 bases between. The CDR3 protein is CASSLAGGTGQPQHF. The CDR3 nucleotides read TGTGCCAGCAGCTTAGCGGGAGGGACGGGACAGCCCCAGCATTTT.

The CDR3 here is CASSGGASSYNEQFF. The CDR3, as DNA: TGCGCCAGCAGTGGCGGGGCTAGCTCCTACAATGAGCAGTTCTTC. V and J are TRBV5-1 and TRBJ2-1; the D gene is possibly TRBD2 (6 bases). Trimming took off 5 bases at V and 0 bases at J, with 12 bases between the two ends. The length of the CDR3 is 15 residues. CDR1 and CDR2 (germline): SGHRS, YFSETQ. Combining the CDR3 with reference TRBV5-1 and TRBJ2-1 gives the whole variable domain KAGVTQTPRYLIKTRGQQVTLSCSPISGHRSVSWYQQTPGQGLQFLFEYFSETQRNKGNFPGRFSGRQFSNSRSEMNVSTLELGDSALYLCASSGGASSYNEQFFGPGTRLTVL.

The genes are TRBV28 and TRBJ2-7; 11 bases agree with TRBD2. In germline, CDR1 is MDHEN, CDR2 SYDVKM. The CDR3 is made up of 13 amino acids. Trimming took 8 bases from V and 3 from J; bases not matched to a gene: 3. The CDR3 is CASETSGDYEQYF. For the CDR3, the DNA is TGTGCCAGCGAGACTAGCGGGGACTACGAGCAGTACTTC.

V usage is TRBV2 and J usage is TRBJ1-1; perhaps TRBD1 as D (5 bases). There are 17 residues in the CDR3. Germline CDR1 reads SNHLY; CDR2 reads FYNNEI. With 5 bases removed from V and 5 bases from J, the gap between germline ends came to 24 bases. The CDR3 DNA sequence: TGTGCCAGCAGTCCAGGACATTATCAGGGTTGGCGAACTGAAGCTTTCTTT. It yields the protein CASSPGHYQGWRTEAFF.

The chain joins TRBV19 to TRBJ1-5; 11 bases are shared with TRBD1. The CDR3 has 15 amino acids. In germline, CDR1 is LNHDA, CDR2 SQIVND (reference sequence). J was trimmed by 8 bases and V by 5 bases; bases with no gene match: 8. The CDR3 is CASSSGQGDGEPQHF. The CDR3 nucleotides read TGTGCCAGTAGTTCGGGACAGGGGGACGGCGAGCCCCAGCATTTT.

This rearrangement joins TRBV6-1 to TRBJ1-5; no clear D. The CDR3 totals 14 residues. Trimming shortened V by 5 bases and J by 4 bases, and 12 bases separated the two germline ends. In germline, CDR1 is MNHNS, CDR2 SASEGT. CDR3 protein: CASSLRGWNQPQHF. The CDR3 DNA reads as TGTGCCAGCAGTCTCCGGGGATGGAATCAGCCCCAGCATTTT.

V usage is TRBV27 and J usage is TRBJ2-5, with 8 bases aligning to TRBD2. The closer fit of TRBJ2-7 to the DNA end suggests the J call may be wrong. Germline CDR1 reads MNHEY; CDR2 reads SMNVEV (reference sequence). The CDR3 length is 15 residues. CDR3 in amino acids: CASSLQRGLAYEQYF. CDR3 sequence (DNA): TGTGCCAGCAGTTTACAACGGGGACTAGCCTACGAGCAGTACTTC.

This chain connects TRBV28 to TRBJ1-5; 9 bases match TRBD1. The CDR3 loop spans 21 amino acids. Trimming cost V 2 bases and J 0 bases; bases outside gene matches: 17. Germline V CDR1 and CDR2: MDHEN, SYDVKM. CDR3 in DNA: TGTGCCAGCAGTTTAACCGGGACAGGGATTCTATCGTTTTCTAGCAATCAGCCCCAGCATTTT. This codes for CASSLTGTGILSFSSNQPQHF.

The V call is TRBV20-1, the J call TRBJ1-2, with D unresolved. CDR1 and CDR2 (germline): DFQATT, SNEGSKA (reference sequence). This CDR3 is built from 9 residues. The V end was cut by 5 bases, the J end by 8 bases, with 6 bases between. Here the CDR3 DNA reads TGCAGTGCTGGAGGCGGCTACACCTTC. As protein: CSAGGGYTF.

The rearrangement joins TRBV7-6 to TRBJ2-7; D not certain. V lost 5 bases and J lost 1, with 9 bases in between. CDR3 length: 13 amino acids. The germline V gene encodes CDR1 SGHVS and CDR2 FNYEAQ. The CDR3 loop is CASSAQESYEQYF. The CDR3 nucleotides read TGTGCCAGCAGCGCTCAGGAATCCTACGAGCAGTACTTC.

J is TRBJ1-2 and V is TRBV10-2, with D unresolved. The CDR3 extends over 11 amino acids. Deletions cut 7 bases from V and 0 bases from J, with 3 bases between. Germline V lookup: CDR1 WSHSY, CDR2 SAAADI. The CDR3 bases are TGCGCCAGCAACTCTAACTATGGCTACACCTTC. This sequence encodes CASNSNYGYTF.

There are a few counts of this clone. The chain has TRBV7-9 and TRBJ1-2, with D unclear. Trimming left V 7 bases short and J 5 bases short, with 14 bases between. Germline V gene data show CDR1 as SEHNR and CDR2 as FQNEAQ (reference sequence). The CDR3 loop spans 13 amino acids. Here the CDR3 reads CASTLSGDYGYTF. The CDR3 bases are TGTGCCAGCACCCTGAGTGGGGATTATGGCTACACCTTC.

This clone is a singleton in its sample. V gene TRBV5-4 combines with J gene TRBJ2-5; D is possibly TRBD2 (6 bases). Judging by the DNA end, TRBJ2-7 fits better; the J call may be wrong. The CDR3 has 13 residues. Germline V gene data show CDR1 as SGHNT and CDR2 as YYREEE (reference sequence). The CDR3 sequence is CASSAGTAYEQYF. DNA for the CDR3: TGTGCCAGCAGTGCCGGGACTGCCTACGAGCAGTACTTC.